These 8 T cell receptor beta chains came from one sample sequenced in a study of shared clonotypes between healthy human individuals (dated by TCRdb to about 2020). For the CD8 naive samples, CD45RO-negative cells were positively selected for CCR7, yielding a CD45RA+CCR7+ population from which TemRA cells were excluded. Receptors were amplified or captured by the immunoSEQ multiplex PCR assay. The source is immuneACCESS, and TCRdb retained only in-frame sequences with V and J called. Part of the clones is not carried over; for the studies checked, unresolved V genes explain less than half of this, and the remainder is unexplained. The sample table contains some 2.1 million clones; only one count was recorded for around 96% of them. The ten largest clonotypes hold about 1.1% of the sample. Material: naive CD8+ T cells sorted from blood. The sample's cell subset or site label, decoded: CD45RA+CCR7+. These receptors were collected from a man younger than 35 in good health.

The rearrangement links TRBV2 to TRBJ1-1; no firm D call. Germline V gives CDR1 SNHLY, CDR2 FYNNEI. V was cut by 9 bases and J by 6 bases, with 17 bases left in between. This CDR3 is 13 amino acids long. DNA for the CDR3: TGTGCCAGTCGGGCCTTTTTGGAGGCTGAAGCTTTCTTT. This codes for CASRAFLEAEAFF.

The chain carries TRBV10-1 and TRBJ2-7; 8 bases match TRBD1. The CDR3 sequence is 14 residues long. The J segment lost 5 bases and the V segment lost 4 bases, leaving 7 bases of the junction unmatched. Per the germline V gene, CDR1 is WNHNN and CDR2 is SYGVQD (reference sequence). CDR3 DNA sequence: TGCGCCAGCAGTGGAAGGACAGGGAAAGACGAGCAGTACTTC. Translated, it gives CASSGRTGKDEQYF.

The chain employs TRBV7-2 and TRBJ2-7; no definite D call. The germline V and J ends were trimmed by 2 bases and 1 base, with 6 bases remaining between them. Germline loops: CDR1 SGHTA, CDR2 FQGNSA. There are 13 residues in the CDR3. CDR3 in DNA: TGTGCCAGCAGCTTAACGGCTTCCTACGAGCAGTACTTC. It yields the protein CASSLTASYEQYF.

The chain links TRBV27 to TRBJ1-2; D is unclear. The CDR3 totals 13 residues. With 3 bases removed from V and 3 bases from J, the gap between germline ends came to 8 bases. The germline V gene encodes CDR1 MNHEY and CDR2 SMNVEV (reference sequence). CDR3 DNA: TGTGCCAGCAGTTTGGACGGAGACTATGGCTACACCTTC. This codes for CASSLDGDYGYTF.

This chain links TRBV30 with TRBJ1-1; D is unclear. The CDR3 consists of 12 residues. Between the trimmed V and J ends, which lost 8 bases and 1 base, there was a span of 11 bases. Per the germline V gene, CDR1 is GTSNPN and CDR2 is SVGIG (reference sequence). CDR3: CAGLTANTEAFF. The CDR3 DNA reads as TGTGCCGGCCTGACTGCGAACACTGAAGCTTTCTTT.

DNA of the CDR3: TGTGCCAGCAGCTATTGGGGGACAGGGGGCACTGAAGCTTTCTTT. This codes for CASSYWGTGGTEAFF. The chain uses TRBV13 and TRBJ1-1; 11 nucleotides align to TRBD1. This CDR3 is built from 15 residues. Germline-derived CDR1 and CDR2 are PRHDT and FYEKMQ (reference sequence). The junction had 5 bases not matched to a gene; V was cut back by 4 bases and J by 4 bases.

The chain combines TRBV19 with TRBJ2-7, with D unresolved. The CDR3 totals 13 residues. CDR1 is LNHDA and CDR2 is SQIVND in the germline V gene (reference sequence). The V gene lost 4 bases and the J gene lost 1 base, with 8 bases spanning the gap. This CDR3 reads CASSTGFSYEQYF. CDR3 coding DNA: TGTGCCAGTAGTACAGGTTTTTCCTACGAGCAGTACTTC. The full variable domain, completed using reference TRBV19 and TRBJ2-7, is DGGITQSPKYLFRKEGQNVTLSCEQNLNHDAMYWYRQDPGQGLRLIYYSQIVNDFQKGDIAEGYSVSREKKESFPLTVTSAQKNPTAFYLCASSTGFSYEQYFGPGTRLTVT.

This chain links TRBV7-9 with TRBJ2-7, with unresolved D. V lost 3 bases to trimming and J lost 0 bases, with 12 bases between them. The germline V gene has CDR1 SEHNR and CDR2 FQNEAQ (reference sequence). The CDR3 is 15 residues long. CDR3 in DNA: TGTGCCAGCAGCTTCATGACACGTAGCTCCTACGAGCAGTACTTC. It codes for CASSFMTRSSYEQYF.